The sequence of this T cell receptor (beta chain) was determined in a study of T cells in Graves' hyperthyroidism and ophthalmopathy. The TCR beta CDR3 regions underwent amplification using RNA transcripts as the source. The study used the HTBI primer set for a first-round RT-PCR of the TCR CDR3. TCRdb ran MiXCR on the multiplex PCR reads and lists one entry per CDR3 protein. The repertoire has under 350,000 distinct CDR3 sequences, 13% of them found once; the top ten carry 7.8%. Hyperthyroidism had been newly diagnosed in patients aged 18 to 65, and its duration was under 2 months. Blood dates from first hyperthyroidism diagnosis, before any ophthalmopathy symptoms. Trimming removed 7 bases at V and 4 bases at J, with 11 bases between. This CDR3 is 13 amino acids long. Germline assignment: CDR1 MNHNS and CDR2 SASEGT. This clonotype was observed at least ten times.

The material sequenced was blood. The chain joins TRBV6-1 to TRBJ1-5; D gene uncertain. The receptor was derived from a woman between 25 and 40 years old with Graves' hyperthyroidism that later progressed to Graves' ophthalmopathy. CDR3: CASKAAGNQPQHF. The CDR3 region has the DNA TGTGCCAGCAAGGCAGCGGGGAATCAGCCCCAGCATTTT.